Each of the 13 T cell receptor beta chains below was sequenced from the same sample in a study of blood T cell repertoires in COVID-19. The table came from immunoSEQ multiplex PCR; TCRdb's copy has only in-frame clones and leaves some out. The table shows 70,000 to 95,000 clones, with about 84% occurring only once. The specimen sequenced was peripheral blood. The source is a human donor in a cohort sampled during active COVID-19.

The chain recombines TRBV6-2 or TRBV6-3 with TRBJ1-5; D may be TRBD1 (6 bases). Trimming pared 6 bases from V and 3 bases from J, leaving 9 bases between. The germline gives CDR1 MNHEY, CDR2 SVGEGT. The CDR3 is made up of 13 amino acids. CDR3 amino acids: CASSTGFNQPQHF. In DNA form, the CDR3 reads TGTGCCAGCAGCACAGGGTTCAATCAGCCCCAGCATTTT.

The V call is TRBV7-6, the J call TRBJ2-7, with 12 positions matching TRBD2. The CDR3 is 16 amino acids. Germline V gene sequence: CDR1 SGHVS, CDR2 FNYEAQ. The V and J ends lost 2 bases and 6 bases, in that order; junction bases with no gene match: 8. In DNA, the CDR3 is TGTGCCAGCAGCTTATCCCGACTAGCGGGAGTAGGCGAGCAGTACTTC. It is translated as CASSLSRLAGVGEQYF.

The chain combines TRBV6-1 with TRBJ2-1, with 12 bases identical to TRBD2. Trimming took 1 base from V and 8 from J; bases not matched to a gene: 6. Germline CDR1 MNHNS, CDR2 SASEGT. This CDR3 is built from 16 residues. The CDR3 is CASSEGGTSGFHEQFF. The CDR3 DNA is TGTGCCAGCAGTGAAGGGGGGACTAGCGGGTTTCATGAGCAGTTCTTC.

The chain links TRBV5-6 to TRBJ2-1, with 9 nucleotides matching TRBD2. The CDR3 is 13 amino acids. CDR1 and CDR2 (germline): SGHDT, YYEEEE. Trimming removed 9 bases from V and 10 bases from J; junction bases left unmatched: 11. CDR3 sequence reads: CATLSGGLGEQFF. CDR3 coding DNA: TGTGCCACCCTTAGCGGGGGACTCGGGGAGCAGTTCTTC.

The chain links TRBV4-1 to TRBJ1-1, with D uncertain. Germline-derived CDR1 and CDR2 are MGHRA and YSYEKL. The CDR3 length is 17 residues. V was cut by 3 bases and J by 3 bases, with 20 bases left in between. The CDR3 region is CASSHLALRGRDTEAFF. The CDR3 nucleotides read TGCGCCAGCAGCCACCTCGCCTTGCGGGGAAGGGACACTGAAGCTTTCTTT.

The V and J genes are TRBV2 and TRBJ2-5; maybe TRBD1 (6 bases). Germline V gene sequence: CDR1 SNHLY, CDR2 FYNNEI. There are 13 residues in the CDR3. The germline V and J ends were trimmed by 7 bases and 4 bases, with 13 bases remaining between them. This chain's CDR3 is CASNTGIGETQYF. The CDR3 bases are TGTGCCAGCAATACAGGGATCGGAGAGACCCAGTACTTC.

The chain is built from TRBV29-1 and TRBJ2-7; 12 bases are shared with TRBD2. The CDR3 has 14 amino acids. Trimming removed 6 bases from V and 0 bases from J; junction bases left unmatched: 3. In germline, CDR1 is SQVTM, CDR2 ANQGSEA. CDR3 region: CSVGLAGRSYEQYF. The CDR3 DNA is TGCAGCGTGGGACTAGCGGGTCGCTCCTACGAGCAGTACTTC.

CDR3 region: CASSLGASNYGYTF. CDR3 in DNA: TGTGCCAGCAGTTTAGGAGCCTCTAACTATGGCTACACCTTC. The chain carries TRBV27 and TRBJ1-2, with no clear D. V was trimmed by 2 bases and J by 0 bases, leaving 7 bases between them. From germline, CDR1 is MNHEY and CDR2 SMNVEV (reference sequence). This CDR3 region has 14 residues.

The chain is built from TRBV19 and TRBJ1-2; D is possibly TRBD1 (5 bases). The CDR3 contains 14 residues. V dropped 4 bases and J dropped 2 bases, with 11 bases sitting between them. Looked up from germline, CDR1 is LNHDA and CDR2 is SQIVND (reference sequence). This chain's CDR3 is CASSRNSGNYGYTF. CDR3 bases: TGTGCCAGTAGTAGAAATTCAGGGAACTATGGCTACACCTTC.

V gene TRBV9 combines with J gene TRBJ2-3; 9 bases align to TRBD1. The germline V gene encodes CDR1 SGDLS and CDR2 YYNGEE. V was pared by 4 bases and J by 0 bases, with 6 bases of the junction left unmatched. The CDR3 sequence is 16 residues long. The DNA of the CDR3 is TGTGCCAGCAGCTTTCGAGGGACAGGGAGCACAGATACGCAGTATTTT. Its translation is CASSFRGTGSTDTQYF.

The chain joins TRBV9 to TRBJ2-2; TRBD2 matches at 9 bases. Trimming cost V 1 base and J 7 bases; bases outside gene matches: 11. The CDR3 is made up of 17 amino acids. Germline V gives CDR1 SGDLS, CDR2 YYNGEE. The CDR3, as DNA: TGTGCCAGCAGCGTACTGTCTAGCGGGGCACGGGGCGGGGAGCTGTTTTTT. This sequence encodes CASSVLSSGARGGELFF. Variable domain in full (rest from reference TRBV9 and TRBJ2-2): DSGVTQTPKHLITATGQRVTLRCSPRSGDLSVYWYQQSLDQGLQFLIQYYNGEERAKGNILERFSAQQFPDLHSELNLSSLELGDSALYFCASSVLSSGARGGELFFGEGSRLTVL.

CDR3 region: CSVSREAMSDYGYTF. As DNA, the CDR3 is TGCAGCGTTTCTAGGGAGGCGATGTCGGACTATGGCTACACCTTC. V gene TRBV29-1 combines with J gene TRBJ1-2; no clear D. Trimming took 5 bases from V and 3 from J, leaving 19 bases between them. Germline CDR1 SQVTM, CDR2 ANQGSEA. The CDR3 extends over 15 amino acids.

The sample holds a few counts of this clone. This sequence joins TRBV7-2 and TRBJ2-7; D is ambiguous. Germline CDR1 SGHTA, CDR2 FQGNSA. The CDR3 consists of 12 residues. Trimming removed 5 bases from V and 4 bases from J, with 9 bases in between. The DNA of the CDR3 is TGTGCCAGCAGCCAAATTAGATACGAGCAGTACTTC. It codes for CASSQIRYEQYF. Full variable domain (outside the CDR3, taken from reference TRBV7-2 and TRBJ2-7): GAGVSQSPSNKVTEKGKDVELRCDPISGHTALYWYRQSLGQGLEFLIYFQGNSAPDKSGLPSDRFSAERTGGSVSTLTIQRTQQEDSAVYLCASSQIRYEQYFGPGTRLTVT.